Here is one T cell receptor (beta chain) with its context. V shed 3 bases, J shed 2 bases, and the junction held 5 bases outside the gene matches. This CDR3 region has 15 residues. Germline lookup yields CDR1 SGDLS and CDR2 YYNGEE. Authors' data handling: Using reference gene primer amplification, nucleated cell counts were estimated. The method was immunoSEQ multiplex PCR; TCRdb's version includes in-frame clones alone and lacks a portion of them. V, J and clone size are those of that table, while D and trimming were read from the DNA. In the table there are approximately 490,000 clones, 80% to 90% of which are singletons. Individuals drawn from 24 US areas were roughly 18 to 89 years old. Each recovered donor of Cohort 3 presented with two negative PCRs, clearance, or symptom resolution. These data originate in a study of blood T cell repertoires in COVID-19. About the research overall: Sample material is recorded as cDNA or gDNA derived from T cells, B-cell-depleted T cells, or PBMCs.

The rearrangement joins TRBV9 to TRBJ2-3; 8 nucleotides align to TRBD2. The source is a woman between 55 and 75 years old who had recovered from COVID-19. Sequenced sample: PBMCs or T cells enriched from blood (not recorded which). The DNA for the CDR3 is TGTGCCAGCAGCGACCCGGGAGGGAACACAGATACGCAGTATTTT. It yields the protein CASSDPGGNTDTQYF.